This T cell receptor (beta chain) was documented in a study of blood T cell repertoires in COVID-19 (dated by TCRdb to the early 2020s). Concerning the study at large: Collaborator samples came from the United States, Italy and Spain and covered acute and convalescent phases of COVID-19. Samples were obtained from the ongoing ImmuneRACE study (first 160 participants) and from some 1,300 subjects provided by 6 global collaborators. Deeply sampled blood TCRbeta repertoires from subjects exposed to, actively infected with, or recovered from COVID-19 were included in the dataset. The prospective study material was composed of cDNA or gDNA derived from T cells, B-cell-depleted T cells, or PBMCs. Where available, HLA class I and class II types were taken from metadata supplied by the sample provider and were not determined by assay-based typing. A de-identified subject ID, COVID-19 status, age in years and sex were almost always included in the sample metadata. A freely available public database, intended as a resource for researchers studying the immune response to SARS-CoV-2, is where the repertoires were released.

With regard to this clone: Its antigen is unknown. The sample holds no much larger clone one base away, and base qualities are not on file.

From cysteine to phenylalanine, the CDR3 is 14 amino acids long. The sequence is cut down to CDR3 DNA, 42 bases in frame from base 1. Sequences SGHVS (CDR1) and FQNEAQ (CDR2) are obtained from the germline V gene. V and J are truncated by 6 bases and 4 bases respectively, leaving an intervening sequence of 13 bases. TCRbeta CDR3 regions were amplified from genomic DNA using the immunoSEQ Assay, a bias-controlled multiplex PCR. As for the original processing: The number of nucleated cells in each sample was estimated by amplification of reference gene primers within the assay. Sequence reads were collapsed and filtered to measure the absolute abundance of every unique TCRbeta CDR3 rearrangement. For each sample, productive Simpson clonality was calculated as the square root of Simpson's diversity index across productive rearrangements. In its TCRdb copy, this immuneACCESS table keeps in-frame sequences only and misses some clones. Where compared with another copy, unresolved V genes explain less than half of these, and the others have no known cause. The V and J calls and clone size come from that table; D and trimming were worked out from the DNA. The sample records some 340,000 clones, 90% of which are singletons. In total, the top ten clones hold around 3.9% of the sample.

General findings and caveats noted by the study authors: How much clinical and demographic metadata was included differed by source and by participant, and the metadata was provided uncurated.

In the prospective study, participants were about 18 to 89 years old, resided in about two dozen geographic areas of the United States, and were enrolled through a virtual design. Cohort assignment in the prospective study relied on participant-reported clinical history from a screening survey and a study questionnaire. Exposed participants were defined as having been in contact with someone with a PCR-confirmed or clinician-diagnosed COVID-19 case within 2 weeks of study entry. Mobile phlebotomists in the prospective study collected whole blood, serum and a nasopharyngeal or oropharyngeal swab from every participant. Additional blood draws and questionnaires over an approximately 2-month period could optionally be provided by prospective study participants. Before DNA extraction, blood samples from the prospective study were shipped at room temperature or frozen.

Sequencing was done on a sample of PBMCs or T cells enriched from blood (not recorded which). The sequence came from a woman aged 25 to 39 who had been exposed to COVID-19. The V gene is TRBV7-8 and the J gene is TRBJ1-5; a weak D assignment points to TRBD1 (5 bases agree). The nucleotide sequence reads TGTGCCAGCAGTTCCGGGACTCCGAATCAGCCCCAGCATTTT. The encoded protein is CASSSGTPNQPQHF.